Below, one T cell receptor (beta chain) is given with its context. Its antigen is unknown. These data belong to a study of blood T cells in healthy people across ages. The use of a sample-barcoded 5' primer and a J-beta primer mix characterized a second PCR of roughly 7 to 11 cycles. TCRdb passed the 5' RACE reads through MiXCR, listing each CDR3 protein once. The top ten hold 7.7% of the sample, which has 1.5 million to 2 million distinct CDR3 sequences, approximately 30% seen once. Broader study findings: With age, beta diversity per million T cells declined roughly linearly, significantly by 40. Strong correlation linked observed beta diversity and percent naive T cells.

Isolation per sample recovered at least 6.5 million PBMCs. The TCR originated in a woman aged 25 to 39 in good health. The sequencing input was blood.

The CDR3 nucleotides are TGTGCCAGCAGCAAAGGGACAGGGGACTATGGCTACACCTTC. Protein sequence: CASSKGTGDYGYTF. The chain carries TRBV7-3 and TRBJ1-2; 10 positions match TRBD1. V was pared by 5 bases and J by 3 bases, with 3 bases of the junction left unmatched. The CDR3 covers 14 residues. Germline V gives CDR1 SGHTA, CDR2 FQGTGA.